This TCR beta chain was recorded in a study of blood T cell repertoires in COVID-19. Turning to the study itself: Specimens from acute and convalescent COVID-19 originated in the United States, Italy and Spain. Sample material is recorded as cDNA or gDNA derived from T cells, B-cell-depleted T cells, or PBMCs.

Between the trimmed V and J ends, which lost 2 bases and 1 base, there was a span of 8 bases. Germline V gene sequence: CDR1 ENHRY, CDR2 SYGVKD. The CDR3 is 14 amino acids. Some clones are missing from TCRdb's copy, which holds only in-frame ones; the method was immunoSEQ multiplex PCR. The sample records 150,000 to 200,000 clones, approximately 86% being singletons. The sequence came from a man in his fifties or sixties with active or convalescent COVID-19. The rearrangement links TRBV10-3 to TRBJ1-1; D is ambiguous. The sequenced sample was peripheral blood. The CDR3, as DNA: TGTGCCATCAGTGAGACGACAAAGAACACTGAAGCTTTCTTT. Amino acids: CAISETTKNTEAFF.